A single sample is the source of the 5 T cell receptor beta chains below, sequenced in a study of T cell responses to AZD1222 COVID-19 vaccine (dated by TCRdb to about 2021). Libraries came from the immunoSEQ multiplex PCR assay. TCRdb limited this immuneACCESS table to in-frame rearrangements with V and J called. A share of clones is missing; checked studies link under half to unresolved V genes, and the rest is unexplained. The sample data list about 130,000 clones, and about nine tenths of these were observed just once. Jointly, the top ten make up roughly 1% of the sample. The time point label here, explained by the study, means: about 28 days (+/-7) after the second vaccine dose. Sequencing was performed on peripheral blood, taken 28 days after the second AZD1222 dose. These receptors all stem from an adult who received the AZD1222 COVID-19 vaccine.

The chain uses TRBV24-1 and TRBJ2-1; D is unresolved. CDR3 length: 16 amino acids. V gave up 1 base and J gave up 0 bases, with 9 bases separating them. From germline, CDR1 is KGHDR and CDR2 SFDVKD. The chain's CDR3 is CATSDFSPRSYNEQFF. For the CDR3, the DNA is TGTGCCACCAGTGATTTTAGCCCCCGCTCCTACAATGAGCAGTTCTTC.

This chain connects TRBV7-2 to TRBJ2-3; 8 bases agree with TRBD2. CDR1 and CDR2 from the germline V gene are SGHTA and FQGNSA. V lost 0 bases, J lost 8 bases, and 7 bases stayed unmatched. The CDR3 consists of 15 residues. The CDR3 protein is CASSLARGTSSTQYF. CDR3 bases: TGTGCCAGCAGCTTAGCGCGAGGGACTAGTAGTACGCAGTATTTT. Looking up the rest from reference TRBV7-2 and TRBJ2-3 gives the full variable domain: GAGVSQSPSNKVTEKGKDVELRCDPISGHTALYWYRQSLGQGLEFLIYFQGNSAPDKSGLPSDRFSAERTGGSVSTLTIQRTQQEDSAVYLCASSLARGTSSTQYFGPGTRLTVL.

This chain connects TRBV5-1 to TRBJ1-1; a weak D match, TRBD1 (5 bases). Germline V lookup: CDR1 SGHRS, CDR2 YFSETQ. With 0 bases removed from V and 0 bases from J, the gap between germline ends came to 9 bases. The length of the CDR3 is 15 residues. The CDR3 nucleotides are TGCGCCAGCAGCTTGGGTCCAGGGATGAACACTGAAGCTTTCTTT. Amino acid sequence: CASSLGPGMNTEAFF.

This sequence joins TRBV28 and TRBJ1-1; unclear D gene. CDR3 length: 13 residues. Germline V lookup: CDR1 MDHEN, CDR2 SYDVKM. The V end lost 7 bases, the J end lost 10 bases, and 19 bases lay between the germline ends. The chain's CDR3 is CASTAPDRFGAFF. CDR3 in DNA: TGTGCCAGCACCGCCCCGGACCGGTTTGGAGCTTTCTTT.

This chain connects TRBV24-1 to TRBJ2-1; D is unresolved. Germline V CDR1 and CDR2: KGHDR, SFDVKD. V lost 10 bases, J lost 6 bases, and 15 bases lay in between. This CDR3 comprises 13 residues. This chain's CDR3 is CATSPPVTNEQFF. Here the CDR3 DNA reads TGTGCCACTTCCCCCCCAGTAACCAATGAGCAGTTCTTC.